The clone carrying this T cell receptor (beta chain) was seen at least ten times. The cDNA was generated through 5'RACE incorporating 10-nucleotide random UMIs. MiXCR, applied by TCRdb to the 5' RACE reads, yields one record per CDR3 protein. The profile covers roughly 74,000 distinct CDR3 sequences, with around 5.5% appearing a single time and less than 8% taken by the ten largest. Germline CDR1 SGHRS, CDR2 YFSETQ. This CDR3 contains 16 residues. V lost 2 bases to trimming and J lost 2 bases, with 16 bases between them. The entry originates in a study of neurological immune-mediated disorders. This TCR was recovered from a man between 18 and 29 years old with multiple sclerosis. Source material: PBMCs. The rearrangement joins TRBV5-1 to TRBJ1-2, with D hard to call. CDR3 residues: CASSFYARRVNYGYTF. CDR3 nucleotide sequence: TGCGCCAGCAGCTTTTATGCCAGAAGGGTAAACTATGGCTACACCTTC.